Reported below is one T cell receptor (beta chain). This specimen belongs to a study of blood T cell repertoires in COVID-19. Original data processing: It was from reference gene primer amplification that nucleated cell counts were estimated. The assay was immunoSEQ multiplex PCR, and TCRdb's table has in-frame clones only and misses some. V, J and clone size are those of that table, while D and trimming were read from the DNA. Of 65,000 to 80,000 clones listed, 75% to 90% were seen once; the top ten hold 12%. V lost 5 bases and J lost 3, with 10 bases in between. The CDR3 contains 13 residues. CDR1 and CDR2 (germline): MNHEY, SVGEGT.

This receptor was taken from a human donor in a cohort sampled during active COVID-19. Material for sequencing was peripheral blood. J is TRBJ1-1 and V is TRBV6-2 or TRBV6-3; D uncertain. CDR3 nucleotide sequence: TGTGCCAGCAGTCGAAGCGTAGACACTGAAGCTTTCTTT. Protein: CASSRSVDTEAFF.